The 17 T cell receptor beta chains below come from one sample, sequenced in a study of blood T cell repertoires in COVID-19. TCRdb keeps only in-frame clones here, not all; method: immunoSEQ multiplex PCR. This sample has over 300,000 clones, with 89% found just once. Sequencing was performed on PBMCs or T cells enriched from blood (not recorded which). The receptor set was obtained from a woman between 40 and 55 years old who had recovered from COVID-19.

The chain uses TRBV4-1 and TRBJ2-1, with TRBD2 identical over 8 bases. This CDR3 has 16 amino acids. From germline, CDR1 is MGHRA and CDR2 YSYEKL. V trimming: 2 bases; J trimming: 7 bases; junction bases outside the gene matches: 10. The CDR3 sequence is CASSQPGTSFINEQFF. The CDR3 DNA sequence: TGCGCCAGCAGCCAACCCGGGACTAGTTTCATAAATGAGCAGTTCTTC.

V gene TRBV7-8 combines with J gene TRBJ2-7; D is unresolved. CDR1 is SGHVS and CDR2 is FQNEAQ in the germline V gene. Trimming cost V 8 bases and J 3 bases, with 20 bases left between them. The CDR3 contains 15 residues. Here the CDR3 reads CASGYGNSPLYEQYF. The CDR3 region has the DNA TGTGCCAGCGGGTATGGCAACAGTCCTCTCTACGAGCAGTACTTC.

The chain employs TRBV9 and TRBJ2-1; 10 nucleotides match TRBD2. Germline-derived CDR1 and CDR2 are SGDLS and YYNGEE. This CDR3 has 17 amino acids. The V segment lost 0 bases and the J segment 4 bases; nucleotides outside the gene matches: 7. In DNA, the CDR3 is TGTGCCAGCAGCGTAGAACCCGGGACTAGCGTATACAATGAGCAGTTCTTC. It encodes CASSVEPGTSVYNEQFF.

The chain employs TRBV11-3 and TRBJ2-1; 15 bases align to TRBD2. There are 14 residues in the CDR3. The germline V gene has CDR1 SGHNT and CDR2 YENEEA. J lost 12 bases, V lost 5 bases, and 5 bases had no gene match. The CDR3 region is CASSGTSGRILQFF. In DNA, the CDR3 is TGTGCCAGCAGCGGGACTAGCGGGAGGATCTTGCAGTTCTTC.

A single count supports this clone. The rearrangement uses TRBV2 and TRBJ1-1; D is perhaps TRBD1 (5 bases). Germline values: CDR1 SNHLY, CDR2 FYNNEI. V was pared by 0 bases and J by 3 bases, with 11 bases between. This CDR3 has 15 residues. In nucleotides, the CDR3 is TGTGCCAGCAGTGAAGCGGGGCAGGGTCACACTGAAGCTTTCTTT. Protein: CASSEAGQGHTEAFF.

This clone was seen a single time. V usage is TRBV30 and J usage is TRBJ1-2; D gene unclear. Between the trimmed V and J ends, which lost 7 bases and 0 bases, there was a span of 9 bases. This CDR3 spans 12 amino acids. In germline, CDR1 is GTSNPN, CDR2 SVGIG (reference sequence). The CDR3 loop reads CASLGTNYGYTF. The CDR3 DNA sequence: TGTGCCTCACTAGGGACTAACTATGGCTACACCTTC.

In nucleotides, the CDR3 is TGTGCCACCAGCGAGACAGGTTTGGGCGAAAAACTGTTTTTT. Protein product: CATSETGLGEKLFF. J is TRBJ1-4 and V is TRBV10-3; weak D call: TRBD1 (6 bases). The CDR3 has 14 amino acids. Germline V gene sequence: CDR1 ENHRY, CDR2 SYGVKD. V was pared by 10 bases and J by 8 bases, with 20 bases between.

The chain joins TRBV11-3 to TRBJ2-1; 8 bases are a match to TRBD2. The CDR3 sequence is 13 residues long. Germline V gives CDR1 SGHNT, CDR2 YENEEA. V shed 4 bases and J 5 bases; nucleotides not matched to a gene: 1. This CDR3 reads CASSWGLDNEQFF. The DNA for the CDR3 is TGTGCCAGCAGCTGGGGACTAGACAATGAGCAGTTCTTC.

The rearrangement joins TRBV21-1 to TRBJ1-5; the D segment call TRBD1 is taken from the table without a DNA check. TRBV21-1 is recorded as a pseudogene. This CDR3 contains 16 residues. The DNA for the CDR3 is TGTGCCAGCAGCACCCGGGACAGCCTTTACAATCAGCCCCAGCATTTT. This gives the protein CASSTRDSLYNQPQHF.

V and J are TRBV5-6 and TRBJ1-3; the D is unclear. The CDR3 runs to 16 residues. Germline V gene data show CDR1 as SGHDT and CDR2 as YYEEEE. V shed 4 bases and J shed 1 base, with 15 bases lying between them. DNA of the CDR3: TGTGCCAGCAGCGAGGGAACCTATACTTCTGGAAACACCATATATTTT. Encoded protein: CASSEGTYTSGNTIYF.

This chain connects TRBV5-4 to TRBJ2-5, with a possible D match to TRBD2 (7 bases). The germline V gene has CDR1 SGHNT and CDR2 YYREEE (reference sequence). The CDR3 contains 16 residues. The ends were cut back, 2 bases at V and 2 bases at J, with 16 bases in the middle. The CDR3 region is CASSFGLRGGQETQYF. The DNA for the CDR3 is TGTGCCAGCAGCTTCGGTTTGAGGGGGGGGCAAGAGACCCAGTACTTC. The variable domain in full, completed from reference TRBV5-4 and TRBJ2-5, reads ETGVTQSPTHLIKTRGQQVTLRCSSQSGHNTVSWYQQALGQGPQFIFQYYREEENGRGNFPPRFSGLQFPNYSSELNVNALELDDSALYLCASSFGLRGGQETQYFGPGTRLLVL.

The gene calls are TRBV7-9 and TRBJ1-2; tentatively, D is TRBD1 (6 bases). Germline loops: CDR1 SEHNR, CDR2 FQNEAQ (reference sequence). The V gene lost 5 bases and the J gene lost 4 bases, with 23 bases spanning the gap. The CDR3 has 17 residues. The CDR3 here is CASSPPGTFPHRYGYTF. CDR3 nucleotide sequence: TGTGCCAGCAGCCCCCCTGGGACATTTCCTCACCGCTATGGCTACACCTTC.

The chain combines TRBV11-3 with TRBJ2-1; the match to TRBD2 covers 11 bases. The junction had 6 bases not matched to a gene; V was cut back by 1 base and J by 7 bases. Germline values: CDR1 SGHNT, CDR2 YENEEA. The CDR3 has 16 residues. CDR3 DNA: TGTGCCAGCAGCTTAGGCGTAGCGGGGGGGCCGAATGAGCAGTTCTTC. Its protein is CASSLGVAGGPNEQFF.

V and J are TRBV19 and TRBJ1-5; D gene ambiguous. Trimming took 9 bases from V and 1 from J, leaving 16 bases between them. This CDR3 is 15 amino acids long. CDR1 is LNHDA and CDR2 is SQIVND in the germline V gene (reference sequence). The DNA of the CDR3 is TGTGCCAGCGGCCCCCCGGGTAAAAGCAATCAGCCCCAGCATTTT. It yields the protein CASGPPGKSNQPQHF.

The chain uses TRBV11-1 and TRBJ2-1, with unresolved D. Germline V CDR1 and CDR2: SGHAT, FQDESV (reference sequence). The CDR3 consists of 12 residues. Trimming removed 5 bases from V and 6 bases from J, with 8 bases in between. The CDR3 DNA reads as TGTGCCAGCAGCCCAATGCGCAATGAGCAGTTCTTC. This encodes CASSPMRNEQFF.

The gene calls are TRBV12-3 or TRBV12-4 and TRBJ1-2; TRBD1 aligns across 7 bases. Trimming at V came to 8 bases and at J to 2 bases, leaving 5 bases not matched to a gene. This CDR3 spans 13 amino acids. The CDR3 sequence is CASRRGPNYGYTF. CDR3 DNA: TGTGCCAGCCGGAGGGGGCCCAACTATGGCTACACCTTC.

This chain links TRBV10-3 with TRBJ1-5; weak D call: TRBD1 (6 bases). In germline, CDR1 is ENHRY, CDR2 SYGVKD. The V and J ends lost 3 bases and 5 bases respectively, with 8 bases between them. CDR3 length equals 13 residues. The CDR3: CAISEDRYQPQHF. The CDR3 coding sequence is TGTGCCATCAGTGAAGACAGGTATCAGCCCCAGCATTTT.